The next 25 T cell receptor beta chains were all read from a single sample in a study of identical twins. TCRdb processed the 5' RACE reads anew with MiXCR; each CDR3 protein has one entry. The profile covers approximately 210,000 distinct CDR3 sequences, with about a tenth appearing a single time and over 4.5% taken by the ten largest. The sample was memory (CD45RO+) T cells sorted from blood. These TCRs come from a woman aged 18 to 35 in good health.

V and J are TRBV3-1 and TRBJ2-5; D may be TRBD2 (5 bases). Trimming cost V 4 bases and J 10 bases, with 16 bases left between them. This CDR3 is built from 13 residues. Germline V gene sequence: CDR1 LGHDT, CDR2 YNNKEL (reference sequence). CDR3 residues: CASSPLSARGQYF. The CDR3 coding sequence is TGTGCCAGCAGCCCACTCTCCGCTCGGGGCCAGTACTTC.

The rearrangement uses TRBV7-2 and TRBJ1-5, with unresolved D. Germline V gene lookup returns CDR1 SGHTA and CDR2 FQGNSA. V lost 8 bases and J lost 2, with 13 bases in between. CDR3 length: 14 amino acids. The CDR3 here is CASYTGRGNQPQHF. The CDR3 DNA reads TGTGCCAGCTATACGGGAAGGGGCAATCAGCCCCAGCATTTT.

The gene calls are TRBV7-2 and TRBJ2-3; TRBD1 matches at 7 bases. The trim removed 6 bases at V and 0 bases at J, leaving 6 bases unmatched. Germline CDR1 reads SGHTA; CDR2 reads FQGNSA. This CDR3 is 15 amino acids long. The CDR3, as DNA: TGTGCCAGCAGTTGGACAGGACATAGCACAGATACGCAGTATTTT. The encoded protein is CASSWTGHSTDTQYF.

This clonotype has a handful of counts. The rearrangement joins TRBV27 to TRBJ2-3, with a weak D call TRBD2 (6 bases). The V gene's germline CDR1 is MNHEY and CDR2 SMNVEV (reference sequence). Trimming cost V 6 bases and J 0 bases, with 13 bases left between them. The CDR3 consists of 15 residues. CDR3 DNA sequence: TGTGCCAGCAGCGCCCGGGGGATAAGCACAGATACGCAGTATTTT. As protein: CASSARGISTDTQYF.

A few counts support this clonotype. J is TRBJ2-1 and V is TRBV7-9; 12 bases are a match to TRBD2. The CDR3 is 16 residues long. The germline V gene has CDR1 SEHNR and CDR2 FQNEAQ (reference sequence). Losses at the gene ends were 1 base for V and 5 bases for J; bases not matched to a gene: 3. CDR3 amino acids: CASSLGLAGADNEQFF. As DNA, the CDR3 is TGTGCCAGCAGCTTAGGACTAGCGGGGGCCGACAATGAGCAGTTCTTC.

In its sample, this clonotype was seen many times. The chain combines TRBV24-1 with TRBJ2-2; 8 bases line up with TRBD1. The germline CDR1 and CDR2 sequences are KGHDR and SFDVKD. Trimming took 9 bases from V and 0 from J; bases not matched to a gene: 5. CDR3 size: 15 residues. The CDR3 region has the DNA TGTGCCACCTCATCGACAGGGGCGAACACCGGGGAGCTGTTTTTT. Protein sequence: CATSSTGANTGELFF.

V is TRBV20-1 and J is TRBJ2-3; 9 nucleotides match TRBD2. The CDR3 extends over 15 amino acids. The germline V gene encodes CDR1 DFQATT and CDR2 SNEGSKA (reference sequence). Losses at the gene ends were 6 bases for V and 4 bases for J; bases not matched to a gene: 11. The CDR3 here is CSAFTPRGGADTQYF. CDR3 nucleotide sequence: TGCAGTGCCTTCACTCCGCGGGGGGGGGCAGATACGCAGTATTTT.

This clonotype occurred many times. The chain employs TRBV9 and TRBJ2-1; D not certain. The CDR3 loop spans 14 amino acids. V was trimmed by 1 base and J by 5 bases, leaving 10 bases between them. CDR1 SGDLS and CDR2 YYNGEE come from the germline V gene. The CDR3, as DNA: TGTGCCAGCAGCGTAAGCACAGCCCACAATGAGCAGTTCTTC. Amino acids: CASSVSTAHNEQFF.

V and J are TRBV5-1 and TRBJ2-5; weak D call: TRBD2 (6 bases). The CDR3 has 14 amino acids. Germline lookup yields CDR1 SGHRS and CDR2 YFSETQ. The V end lost 0 bases, the J end lost 7 bases, and 13 bases lay between the germline ends. For the CDR3, the DNA is TGCGCCAGCAGCTTGGTCGGAGGGACGGGGACCCAGTACTTC. It is translated as CASSLVGGTGTQYF.

J is TRBJ2-3 and V is TRBV27; D tentatively fits TRBD1 or TRBD2 (6 bases each). Trimming removed 6 bases from V and 5 bases from J, with 24 bases in between. Germline V CDR1 and CDR2: MNHEY, SMNVEV (reference sequence). The CDR3 consists of 17 residues. The CDR3 here is CASSFSARWGAKDTQYF. The CDR3 bases are TGTGCCAGCAGCTTCTCTGCGAGGTGGGGGGCAAAAGATACGCAGTATTTT.

The V call is TRBV3-1, the J call TRBJ1-1; D gene uncertain. This CDR3 has 14 amino acids. Germline values: CDR1 LGHDT, CDR2 YNNKEL (reference sequence). Trimming stripped 1 base from V and 2 bases from J, with 8 bases between. The CDR3 DNA reads as TGTGCCAGCAGCCAAGCGTACAGTAACACTGAAGCTTTCTTT. This sequence encodes CASSQAYSNTEAFF.

This clonotype was detected a few times. This chain connects TRBV7-2 to TRBJ1-1, with TRBD1 as a possible D gene (6 bases). The V gene's germline CDR1 is SGHTA and CDR2 FQGNSA. CDR3 length: 14 residues. Between the trimmed V and J ends, which lost 1 base and 5 bases, there was a span of 11 bases. The CDR3 sequence: CASSLDPGATEAFF. In nucleotides, the CDR3 is TGTGCCAGCAGCTTAGACCCGGGGGCAACTGAAGCTTTCTTT. The variable domain in full, completed from reference TRBV7-2 and TRBJ1-1, reads GAGVSQSPSNKVTEKGKDVELRCDPISGHTALYWYRQSLGQGLEFLIYFQGNSAPDKSGLPSDRFSAERTGGSVSTLTIQRTQQEDSAVYLCASSLDPGATEAFFGQGTRLTVV.

This clonotype appeared many times. This chain connects TRBV18 to TRBJ1-1; D is undetermined. Looked up from germline, CDR1 is KGHSH and CDR2 is LQKENI. CDR3 length equals 11 residues. The ends were cut back, 6 bases at V and 3 bases at J, with 5 bases in the middle. CDR3 sequence: CASSGDTEAFF. CDR3 in DNA: TGTGCCAGCTCTGGAGACACTGAAGCTTTCTTT.

This clonotype was recorded at least ten times. The V and J genes are TRBV5-1 and TRBJ2-7; TRBD1 aligns across 7 bases. CDR3 length: 15 residues. Per the germline V gene, CDR1 is SGHRS and CDR2 is YFSETQ. The trim removed 5 bases at V and 2 bases at J, leaving 10 bases unmatched. CDR3 region: CASSQFGTATYEQYF. The CDR3, as DNA: TGCGCCAGCAGTCAATTCGGGACAGCTACCTACGAGCAGTACTTC.

This clonotype came up a few times. The chain couples TRBV2 to TRBJ1-5; tentatively, D is TRBD1 (6 bases). V was shortened by 6 bases and J by 7 bases, with 19 bases between the two germline ends. Germline V CDR1 and CDR2: SNHLY, FYNNEI. This CDR3 region has 15 residues. CDR3 residues: CASRIRDTPGQPQHF. The CDR3 nucleotides are TGTGCCAGCAGGATCCGGGACACCCCGGGCCAGCCCCAGCATTTT.

This clonotype appeared a few times. CDR3 DNA sequence: TGTGCCAGCAGCCCACCCCCGGTTGGGTATGAAGACTCCTACGAGCAGTACTTC. Amino acid sequence: CASSPPPVGYEDSYEQYF. The chain joins TRBV9 to TRBJ2-7, with no clear D. The length of the CDR3 is 18 residues. Germline V gene sequence: CDR1 SGDLS, CDR2 YYNGEE. Trimming took off 4 bases at V and 0 bases at J, with 23 bases between the two ends.

The chain combines TRBV6-2 or TRBV6-3 with TRBJ2-5, with 9 bases identical to TRBD2. CDR1 MNHEY and CDR2 SVGEGT come from the germline V gene. The V and J ends lost 6 bases and 1 base, in that order; junction bases with no gene match: 6. CDR3 size: 15 residues. The CDR3 bases are TGTGCCAGCAGCCTCACTAGCGGGTTCCAAGAGACCCAGTACTTC. Its translation is CASSLTSGFQETQYF.

This clonotype was counted a few times. The V gene is TRBV25-1, the J gene TRBJ1-3, with D perhaps TRBD1 (6 bases). The V gene lost 8 bases and the J gene lost 0 bases, with 17 bases spanning the gap. The CDR3 extends over 16 amino acids. Germline CDR1 reads MGHDK; CDR2 reads SYGVNS. CDR3 region: CASGRWGADSGNTIYF. For the CDR3, the DNA is TGTGCCAGCGGTAGATGGGGGGCCGACTCTGGAAACACCATATATTTT.

Only a few counts were recorded for this clonotype. The chain combines TRBV10-1 with TRBJ2-3; the D gene is possibly TRBD1 (6 bases). Deletions cut 6 bases from V and 7 bases from J, with 14 bases between. CDR1 is WNHNN and CDR2 is SYGVQD in the germline V gene (reference sequence). The CDR3 sequence is 13 residues long. DNA for the CDR3: TGCGCCAGCAGGCCACAGGGCTGGAATACGCAGTATTTT. Protein sequence: CASRPQGWNTQYF.

The rearrangement uses TRBV11-3 and TRBJ2-7, with 10 bases fitting TRBD2. Trimming took 5 bases from V and 6 from J; bases not matched to a gene: 7. The CDR3 runs 14 residues. Germline lookup yields CDR1 SGHNT and CDR2 YENEEA. As DNA, the CDR3 is TGTGCCAGCAGCGTAGCTAGCGGGGGAGGCGAGCAGTACTTC. This encodes CASSVASGGGEQYF. Drawing the rest from reference TRBV11-3 and TRBJ2-7, the complete variable domain is EAGVVQSPRYKIIEKKQPVAFWCNPISGHNTLYWYLQNLGQGPELLIRYENEEAVDDSQLPKDRFSAERLKGVDSTLKIQPAELGDSAVYLCASSVASGGGEQYFGPGTRLTVT.

This clonotype was seen only a few times. Written as DNA, the CDR3 is TGTGCCAGCACCACAGGACAGGGCCAGAAGCAGTACTTC. Translated, it gives CASTTGQGQKQYF. The chain carries TRBV2 and TRBJ2-7, with 8 bases fitting TRBD1. J was trimmed by 8 bases and V by 7 bases; bases with no gene match: 10. CDR1 is SNHLY, CDR2 FYNNEI, per germline. The CDR3 is 13 residues long.

The sample holds many counts of this clonotype. This chain joins TRBV15 and TRBJ1-1; possible D gene TRBD1, 5 bases. Germline loops: CDR1 LNHNV, CDR2 YYDKDF (reference sequence). V lost 0 bases and J lost 4, with 9 bases in between. This CDR3 spans 14 amino acids. DNA of the CDR3: TGTGCCACCAGCAGAGACCCAGGGATCACTGAAGCTTTCTTT. This translates into CATSRDPGITEAFF. Variable domain in full (rest from reference TRBV15 and TRBJ1-1): DAMVIQNPRYQVTQFGKPVTLSCSQTLNHNVMYWYQQKSSQAPKLLFHYYDKDFNNEADTPDNFQSRRPNTSFCFLDIRSPGLGDTAMYLCATSRDPGITEAFFGQGTRLTVV.

The chain couples TRBV4-3 to TRBJ1-1; maybe TRBD1 (6 bases). CDR3 length: 15 residues. Germline V lookup: CDR1 LGHNA, CDR2 YSLEER. V was pared by 5 bases and J by 1 base, with 14 bases between. The CDR3 is CASSEGGGGNTEAFF. CDR3 coding DNA: TGCGCCAGCAGCGAGGGCGGAGGGGGGAACACTGAAGCTTTCTTT.

This clonotype has at least ten counts. The V gene is TRBV29-1, the J gene TRBJ1-1; D is unresolved. The germline gives CDR1 SQVTM, CDR2 ANQGSEA. Trimming pared 5 bases from V and 0 bases from J, leaving 4 bases between. The CDR3 runs to 11 residues. DNA of the CDR3: TGCAGCGTTCGGGTGAACACTGAAGCTTTCTTT. Translated, it gives CSVRVNTEAFF.

This clonotype was detected many times. The chain is built from TRBV15 and TRBJ1-1; TRBD1 might be the D (5 bases). CDR1 is LNHNV and CDR2 is YYDKDF in the germline V gene (reference sequence). Deletions cut 0 bases from V and 5 bases from J, with 19 bases between. This CDR3 comprises 17 residues. The CDR3 loop is CATSRDQGRFRGTEAFF. CDR3 nucleotide sequence: TGTGCCACCAGCAGAGACCAGGGACGGTTTCGTGGAACTGAAGCTTTCTTT.